The 16 T cell receptor beta chains reported below all come from one sample, sequenced in a study of cytomegalovirus exposure and HLA in healthy donors. Measured with immunoSEQ multiplex PCR; TCRdb has only the in-frame clones, and not every one. The repertoire holds about 180,000 clones, 87% seen once, with approximately 1.4% in the top ten. The source material was PBMCs. Every receptor here comes from a woman aged 25 to 39 in good health and CMV-seronegative.

V and J are TRBV2 and TRBJ2-3; possibly TRBD1 for D (6 bases). Germline V gene lookup returns CDR1 SNHLY and CDR2 FYNNEI. The V end lost 2 bases, the J end lost 2 bases, and 20 bases lay between the germline ends. The CDR3 totals 18 residues. CDR3 bases: TGTGCCAGCAGTGAACCTTTTTCTTCCAGGGGTCTCACAGATACGCAGTATTTT. This translates into CASSEPFSSRGLTDTQYF.

V gene TRBV5-4 combines with J gene TRBJ2-7; maybe TRBD1 (6 bases). This CDR3 is 13 amino acids long. Per germline, CDR1 SGHNT and CDR2 YYREEE (reference sequence). The V and J ends lost 0 bases and 7 bases respectively, with 11 bases between them. CDR3 bases: TGTGCCAGCAGCTTGGATCAGGGGCTTGAGCAGTACTTC. Amino acid sequence: CASSLDQGLEQYF.

The chain carries TRBV5-1 and TRBJ2-7; 8 positions agree with TRBD1. Looked up from germline, CDR1 is SGHRS and CDR2 is YFSETQ. The CDR3 covers 14 residues. V was clipped by 3 bases and J by 3 bases; unmatched bases: 5. CDR3 nucleotide sequence: TGCGCCAGCAGCTACCGGGACAGGCGCTACGAGCAGTACTTC. Amino acid sequence: CASSYRDRRYEQYF.

The CDR3: CATSRGARLNTEAFF. The CDR3 DNA reads TGTGCCACCAGCAGAGGGGCACGATTGAACACTGAAGCTTTCTTT. The chain carries TRBV15 and TRBJ1-1, with unresolved D. This CDR3 has 15 residues. Germline V lookup: CDR1 LNHNV, CDR2 YYDKDF (reference sequence). V was cut by 1 base and J by 0 bases, with 9 bases left in between.

This chain links TRBV4-3 with TRBJ2-7, with 8 bases lining up with TRBD2. The CDR3 length is 17 residues. Germline assignment: CDR1 LGHNA and CDR2 YSLEER. Trimming took 1 base from V and 1 from J; bases not matched to a gene: 9. For the CDR3, the DNA is TGCGCCAGCAGCCAAGCTACGCCTGCGGGGGGTTCCTACGAGCAGTACTTC. Translated: CASSQATPAGGSYEQYF.

The chain is built from TRBV15 and TRBJ2-6, with D maybe TRBD1 (6 bases). This CDR3 comprises 18 residues. V lost 0 bases and J 1 base, leaving 13 bases between the germline ends. From germline, CDR1 is LNHNV and CDR2 YYDKDF (reference sequence). The CDR3 DNA reads TGTGCCACCAGCAGAGACCGGGACATCCTATCTGGGGCCAACGTCCTGACTTTC. Translating gives CATSRDRDILSGANVLTF. Variable domain in full (rest from reference TRBV15 and TRBJ2-6): DAMVIQNPRYQVTQFGKPVTLSCSQTLNHNVMYWYQQKSSQAPKLLFHYYDKDFNNEADTPDNFQSRRPNTSFCFLDIRSPGLGDTAMYLCATSRDRDILSGANVLTFGAGSRLTVL.

The rearrangement links TRBV11-2 to TRBJ2-7; 7 bases agree with TRBD1. CDR3 length: 13 amino acids. J lost 5 bases, V lost 5 bases, and 6 bases had no gene match. Germline CDR1 SGHAT, CDR2 FQNNGV. CDR3 sequence reads: CASSATGVDEQYF. In DNA, the CDR3 is TGTGCCAGCAGCGCAACAGGGGTGGACGAGCAGTACTTC.

This sequence joins TRBV11-2 and TRBJ2-1, with D perhaps TRBD2 (6 bases). Germline V CDR1 and CDR2: SGHAT, FQNNGV. CDR3 length equals 13 residues. Trimming removed 1 base from V and 9 bases from J, with 10 bases in between. CDR3 bases: TGTGCCAGCAGCTTAGTTTGGGGGGTTGAGCAGTTCTTC. Amino acid sequence: CASSLVWGVEQFF.

The chain employs TRBV19 and TRBJ1-5; the D gene is possibly TRBD1 (6 bases). V shed 11 bases and J shed 0 bases, with 17 bases lying between them. This CDR3 has 15 amino acids. The germline V gene encodes CDR1 LNHDA and CDR2 SQIVND (reference sequence). The CDR3 sequence is CAGGRRQDSNQPQHF. The CDR3 nucleotides read TGTGCCGGCGGTCGGAGACAGGATAGCAATCAGCCCCAGCATTTT.

J is TRBJ1-5 and V is TRBV5-1; D might be TRBD1 (5 bases). V lost 4 bases to trimming and J lost 2 bases, with 10 bases between them. This CDR3 contains 14 residues. CDR1 and CDR2 from the germline V gene are SGHRS and YFSETQ. The CDR3 region has the DNA TGCGCCAGCAGCCCGGGGGTTGGCAATCAGCCCCAGCATTTT. This translates into CASSPGVGNQPQHF.

This clone was picked up one time. This rearrangement joins TRBV27 to TRBJ1-2; 7 positions agree with TRBD1. Germline V gene data show CDR1 as MNHEY and CDR2 as SMNVEV (reference sequence). With 7 bases clipped from V and 2 bases from J, the junction kept 10 bases outside the gene matches. The CDR3 runs to 15 residues. CDR3 nucleotides: TGTGCCAGCACCCCGAACCGGGACAGCAACTATGGCTACACCTTC. This encodes CASTPNRDSNYGYTF.

The chain recombines TRBV5-1 with TRBJ1-1, with D hard to call. Germline CDR1 is SGHRS and CDR2 is YFSETQ. This CDR3 comprises 14 residues. The V end was cut by 5 bases, the J end by 6 bases, with 17 bases between. The CDR3 coding sequence is TGCGCCAGCAGTAGATGGGGAGGGTGGGCTGAAGCTTTCTTT. Its protein product is CASSRWGGWAEAFF.

The rearrangement uses TRBV7-9 and TRBJ2-7; possibly TRBD1 for D (6 bases). Trimming took 5 bases from V and 8 from J, leaving 25 bases between them. Germline loops: CDR1 SEHNR, CDR2 FQNEAQ (reference sequence). The CDR3 has 16 amino acids. The CDR3 coding sequence is TGTGCCAGCAGCCTAACATCAGGACAGTCTTCTATGAAGCAGTACTTC. Translated: CASSLTSGQSSMKQYF.

The gene calls are TRBV10-3 and TRBJ1-5; 10 bases fit TRBD1. The CDR3 runs to 14 residues. J was trimmed by 6 bases and V by 1 base; bases with no gene match: 0. The germline V gene has CDR1 ENHRY and CDR2 SYGVKD. In nucleotides, the CDR3 is TGTGCCATCAGTGAGTGGGACAGGGGTCAGCCCCAGCATTTT. Residues: CAISEWDRGQPQHF.

This chain uses TRBV5-6 with TRBJ2-2; 8 bases align to TRBD2. Germline assignment: CDR1 SGHDT and CDR2 YYEEEE. V shed 2 bases, J shed 7 bases, and the junction held 10 bases outside the gene matches. This CDR3 is 16 amino acids long. The CDR3 protein is CASSFGGLEFLGELFF. CDR3 coding DNA: TGTGCCAGCAGCTTCGGGGGACTAGAGTTTCTCGGGGAGCTGTTTTTT.

This chain links TRBV18 with TRBJ1-1; a possible D gene is TRBD1 (6 bases). V shed 3 bases and J shed 1 base, with 12 bases lying between them. Germline V lookup: CDR1 KGHSH, CDR2 LQKENI. CDR3 size: 15 residues. The CDR3 protein is CASSPAGAQNTEAFF. The CDR3 region has the DNA TGTGCCAGCTCACCCGCAGGGGCTCAGAACACTGAAGCTTTCTTT.